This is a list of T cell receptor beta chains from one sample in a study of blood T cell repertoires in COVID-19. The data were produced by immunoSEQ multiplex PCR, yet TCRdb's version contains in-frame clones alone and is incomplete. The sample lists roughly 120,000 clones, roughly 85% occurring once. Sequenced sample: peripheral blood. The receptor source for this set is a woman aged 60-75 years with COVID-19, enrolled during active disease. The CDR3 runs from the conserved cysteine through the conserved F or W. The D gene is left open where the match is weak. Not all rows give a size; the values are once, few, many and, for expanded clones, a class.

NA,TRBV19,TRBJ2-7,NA,CASSLQHGGSYEQYF,TGTGCCAGTAGTCTCCAACACGGGGGCTCCTACGAGCAGTACTTC
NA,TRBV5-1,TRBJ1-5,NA,CASSSGSNQPQHF,TGCGCCAGCAGCTCAGGGTCAAATCAGCCCCAGCATTTT
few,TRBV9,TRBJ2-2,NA,CACSTELLSGELFF,TGTGCCTGTTCCACGGAGCTTCTATCCGGGGAGCTGTTTTTT
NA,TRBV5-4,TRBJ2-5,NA,CASSSTSYQETQYF,TGTGCCAGCAGCTCCACTAGCTACCAAGAGACCCAGTACTTC
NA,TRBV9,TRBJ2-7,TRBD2,CASSRWTSRAEQYF,TGTGCCAGCAGTAGGTGGACTAGCCGGGCCGAGCAGTACTTC
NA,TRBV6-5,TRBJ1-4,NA,CASSYSDKRGEKLFF,TGTGCCAGCAGTTACTCTGACAAGCGGGGTGAAAAACTGTTTTTT
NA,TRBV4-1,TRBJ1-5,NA,CASSQFREPNQPQHF,TGCGCCAGCAGCCAGTTCAGGGAACCCAATCAGCCCCAGCATTTT
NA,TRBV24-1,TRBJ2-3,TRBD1,CATSDSGTGLVDTQYF,TGTGCCACCAGTGATTCAGGGACAGGGTTGGTAGATACGCAGTATTTT
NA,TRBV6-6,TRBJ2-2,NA,CASSGQLNTGELFF,TGTGCCAGCAGTGGACAGCTGAACACCGGGGAGCTGTTTTTT
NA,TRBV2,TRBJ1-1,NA,CASSSRVLNTEAFF,TGTGCCAGCAGTTCCAGGGTCTTGAACACTGAAGCTTTCTTT
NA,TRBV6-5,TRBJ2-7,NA,CASSYRSSYEQYF,TGTGCCAGCAGTTACCGGAGTTCCTACGAGCAGTACTTC
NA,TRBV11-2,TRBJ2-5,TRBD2,CASSPHGTSGGEETQYF,TGTGCCAGCAGCCCGCACGGCACTAGCGGGGGGGAAGAGACCCAGTACTTC
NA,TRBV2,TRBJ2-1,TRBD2,CADSIAGLTTEQFF,TGTGCCGACTCGATAGCGGGGTTAACAACTGAGCAGTTCTTC
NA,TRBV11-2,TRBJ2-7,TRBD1,CASSRRLLTGGLSPYEQYF,TGTGCCAGCAGCCGCCGTTTGCTGACAGGGGGCCTGAGTCCCTACGAGCAGTACTTC
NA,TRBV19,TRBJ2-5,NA,CASKGEQETQYF,TGTGCCAGTAAGGGGGAGCAAGAGACCCAGTACTTC
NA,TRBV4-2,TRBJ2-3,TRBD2,CASSHPRGGILDTQYF,TGTGCCAGCAGCCACCCGCGGGGGGGCATATTAGATACGCAGTATTTT
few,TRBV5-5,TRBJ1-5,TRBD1,CASSSGQGGQPQHF,TGTGCCAGCAGCTCGGGACAGGGAGGTCAGCCCCAGCATTTT
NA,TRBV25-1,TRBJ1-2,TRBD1,CASSESGGAYGYTF,TGTGCCAGCAGTGAATCAGGGGGCGCTTATGGCTACACCTTC
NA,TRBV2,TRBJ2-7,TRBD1,CASSKGQAPREQYF,TGTGCCAGCAGTAAGGGACAGGCCCCTCGAGAGCAGTACTTC
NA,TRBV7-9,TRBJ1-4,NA,CASSLSGSAGPTNEKLFF,TGTGCCAGCAGCTTATCTGGGTCGGCGGGGCCAACTAATGAAAAACTGTTTTTT
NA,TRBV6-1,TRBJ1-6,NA,CASSEMSTGNHSPLHF,TGTGCCAGCAGTGAAATGTCCACAGGGAATCATTCACCCCTCCACTTT
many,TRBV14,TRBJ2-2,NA,CASRRGQQELFF,TGTGCCAGCAGACGCGGACAGCAGGAGCTGTTTTTT
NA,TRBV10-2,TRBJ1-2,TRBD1,CASSIGWTGATNYGYTF,TGCGCCAGCAGTATCGGTTGGACAGGTGCAACTAACTATGGCTACACCTTC
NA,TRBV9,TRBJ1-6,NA,CASSFGYSYNSPLHF,TGTGCCAGCAGTTTCGGGTACTCCTATAATTCACCCCTCCACTTT
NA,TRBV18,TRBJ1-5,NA,CASSREGGNQPQHF,TGTGCCAGCTCACGGGAGGGGGGCAATCAGCCCCAGCATTTT
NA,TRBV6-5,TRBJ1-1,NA,CASSLMKGLTEAFF,TGTGCCAGCAGTCTCATGAAGGGGCTCACTGAAGCTTTCTTT
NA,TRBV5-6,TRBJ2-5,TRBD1,CASSLMGQGVQETQYF,TGTGCCAGCAGCTTGATGGGACAGGGGGTCCAAGAGACCCAGTACTTC
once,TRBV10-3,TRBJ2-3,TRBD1,CAIRPTGKGSTDTQYF,TGTGCCATCAGGCCGACAGGGAAGGGAAGCACAGATACGCAGTATTTT
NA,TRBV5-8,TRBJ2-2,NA,CASSLGDKNTGELFF,TGTGCCAGCAGCCTAGGGGACAAGAACACCGGGGAGCTGTTTTTT
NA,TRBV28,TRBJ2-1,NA,CASSVNRDNEQFF,TGTGCCAGCAGTGTCAACAGGGACAATGAGCAGTTCTTC
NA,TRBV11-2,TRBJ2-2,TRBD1,CASSLLHGYRGSNTGELFF,TGTGCCAGCAGCTTACTTCACGGGTACAGGGGGAGCAACACCGGGGAGCTGTTTTTT
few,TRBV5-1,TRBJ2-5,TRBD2,CASRKSGRETQYF,TGCGCCAGCAGAAAGAGCGGGAGGGAGACCCAGTACTTC
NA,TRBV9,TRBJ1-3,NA,CASSVEGRVGNTIYF,TGTGCCAGCAGCGTAGAGGGGAGGGTTGGAAACACCATATATTTT
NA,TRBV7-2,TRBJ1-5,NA,CASSLGFQNQPQHF,TGTGCCAGCAGCTTAGGGTTCCAGAATCAGCCCCAGCATTTT
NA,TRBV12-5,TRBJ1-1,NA,CASGSGALNTEAFF,TGTGCTAGTGGTTCTGGGGCATTGAACACTGAAGCTTTCTTT
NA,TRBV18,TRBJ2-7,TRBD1,CASSLTGSRSYEQYF,TGTGCCAGCTCACTGACAGGGTCACGGTCCTACGAGCAGTACTTC
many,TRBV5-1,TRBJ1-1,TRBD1,CASSVTGAVTEAFF,TGCGCCAGCAGCGTGACAGGGGCGGTCACTGAAGCTTTCTTT